Described below is a single T cell receptor (beta chain) sequence and its context. Its antigen is currently unknown. The V gene lost 4 bases and the J gene lost 0 bases, with 14 bases spanning the gap. In germline, CDR1 is SGHRS, CDR2 YFSETQ. CDR3 size: 15 residues. The PCR had 60 Vbeta and 13 Jbeta primers. This table comes from immunoSEQ multiplex PCR, and its TCRdb copy is limited to in-frame clones, with some not included. The sample shows some 180,000 clones, about 90% of them seen only once. The data originate from a study of cytomegalovirus exposure and HLA in healthy donors. Study-wide results and limits: Exclusion as indistinguishable affected some V segments, including TRBV6-2 and TRBV6-3.

This chain connects TRBV5-1 to TRBJ2-7; D ambiguous. The source is a girl under three years old in good health and CMV-seronegative. The specimen was PBMCs. CDR3 nucleotides: TGCGCCAGCAGCCCGCTTCGGAGCGACTCCTACGAGCAGTACTTC. Protein product: CASSPLRSDSYEQYF.